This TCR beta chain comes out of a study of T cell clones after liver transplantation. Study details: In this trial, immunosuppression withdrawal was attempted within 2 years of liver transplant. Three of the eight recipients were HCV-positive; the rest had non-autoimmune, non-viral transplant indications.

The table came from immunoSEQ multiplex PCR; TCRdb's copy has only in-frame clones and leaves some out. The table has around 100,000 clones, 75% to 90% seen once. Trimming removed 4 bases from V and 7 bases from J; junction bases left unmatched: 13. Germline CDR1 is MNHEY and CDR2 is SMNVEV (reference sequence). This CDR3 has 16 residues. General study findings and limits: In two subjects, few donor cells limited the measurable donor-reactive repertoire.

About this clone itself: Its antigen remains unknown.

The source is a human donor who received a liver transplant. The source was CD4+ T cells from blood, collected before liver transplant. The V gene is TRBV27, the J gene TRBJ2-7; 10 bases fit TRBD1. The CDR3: CASSWGVRQGAREQYF. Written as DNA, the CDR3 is TGTGCCAGCAGTTGGGGTGTCCGACAGGGGGCGCGGGAGCAGTACTTC.